One sample yielded the 6 T cell receptor beta chains listed below, sequenced in a study of cytomegalovirus exposure and HLA in healthy donors. It was with 60 Vbeta and 13 Jbeta primers that the PCR ran. Using immunoSEQ multiplex PCR, the repertoire was profiled, and TCRdb retains in-frame clones only, with some absent. This sample yields 140,000 to 150,000 clones, of which 73% are seen a single time; approximately 1.6% belongs to the top ten. The sequenced sample consisted of PBMCs. The receptor set was obtained from a woman in her late teens or twenties in good health and CMV-seronegative.

The DNA of the CDR3 is TGTGCCAGCAGCCCTACCTGGACAGGTACCCTGTTTTTT. It translates to CASSPTWTGTLFF. J is TRBJ1-4 and V is TRBV28, with 7 nucleotides matching TRBD1. Germline V gene data show CDR1 as MDHEN and CDR2 as SYDVKM. V lost 6 bases and J lost 14; bases outside the gene matches: 12. The length of the CDR3 is 13 residues.

The chain links TRBV5-1 to TRBJ1-1; no reliable D call. The CDR3 is 16 residues long. Germline CDR1 and CDR2: SGHRS and YFSETQ. V lost 5 bases, J lost 1 base, and 18 bases lay in between. CDR3: CASSLGITSPNTEAFF. The DNA for the CDR3 is TGCGCCAGCAGTCTGGGGATAACTAGTCCGAACACTGAAGCTTTCTTT.

The chain uses TRBV6-5 and TRBJ1-5, with unresolved D. Trimming shortened V by 11 bases and J by 2 bases, and 16 bases separated the two germline ends. The CDR3 sequence is 14 residues long. Per germline, CDR1 MNHEY and CDR2 SVGAGI. CDR3 residues: CASSTGDGNQPQHF. The CDR3 DNA sequence: TGTGCCTCTTCGACCGGAGACGGCAATCAGCCCCAGCATTTT.

In nucleotides, the CDR3 is TGTGCCAGCAGCTTGGAAGTCAGGGCCACAGATACGCAGTATTTT. Translation: CASSLEVRATDTQYF. The chain uses TRBV5-4 and TRBJ2-3, with a tentative D call TRBD1 (5 bases). Germline V gene data show CDR1 as SGHNT and CDR2 as YYREEE (reference sequence). The CDR3 consists of 15 residues. Trimming took 0 bases from V and 2 from J, leaving 10 bases between them.

There are a few counts of this clone. The gene calls are TRBV7-9 and TRBJ1-1; TRBD1 is a possible D gene (6 bases). This CDR3 is 12 amino acids long. V was pared by 7 bases and J by 7 bases, with 13 bases between. Germline V lookup: CDR1 SEHNR, CDR2 FQNEAQ (reference sequence). CDR3 loop: CASNSNRVEAFF. For the CDR3, the DNA is TGTGCCAGCAACTCCAACAGGGTTGAAGCTTTCTTT.

This chain joins TRBV10-3 and TRBJ1-2; TRBD1 agrees at 7 bases. The CDR3 spans 17 residues. V gave up 0 bases and J gave up 0 bases; unmatched junction bases: 7. Germline CDR1 and CDR2: ENHRY and SYGVKD. In DNA, the CDR3 is TGTGCCATCAGTGAGTCCCGGACAGGAAACCCTAACTATGGCTACACCTTC. This codes for CAISESRTGNPNYGYTF.